This T cell receptor beta chain was captured by sequencing in a study of T-cell memory formation after mild COVID-19. Points from the study as a whole: SARS-CoV-2 specificity was not confirmed for second-wave clones peaking on day 37. Pre-infection memory carried some responding clones, suggesting that cross-reactive memory joined.

One entry per CDR3 protein, called by TCRdb with MiXCR from the 5' RACE reads. The sample yields a few hundred thousand distinct CDR3 sequences, 7.5% to 10% seen once. CDR1 SGHDT and CDR2 YYEEEE come from the germline V gene. This CDR3 is 14 amino acids long. J gave up 10 bases and V 2 bases, and 6 bases lay outside the gene matches. This clonotype was found a few times. Its antigen is unknown. This TCR was sampled from a man aged 18 to 29 who had mild COVID-19 (a few samples of this study predate the infection). Cell type and time point are not known. The source material was PBMCs or a T cell subset sorted from them (not recorded which). The chain links TRBV5-6 to TRBJ2-1; 10 positions agree with TRBD2. CDR3 DNA: TGTGCCAGCAGCTTAGCGGGGGGGCCTCAGGAGCAGTTCTTC. It specifies CASSLAGGPQEQFF.